The entry below describes one T cell receptor beta chain. This sample was taken from a study of blood T cell repertoires in COVID-19. Study at large: The study drew acute and convalescent COVID-19 samples from the United States, Italy and Spain.

How the authors handled the data: Reference gene primers were amplified, and this amplification served to estimate nucleated cell counts. Data came from immunoSEQ multiplex PCR; TCRdb stores just in-frame clones and leaves some out. For V, J and clone size, that table is used; D and trimming come from the DNA. The repertoire has around 300,000 clones, less than 90% of them found once; the top ten carry about 14%. Germline CDR1 MNHEY, CDR2 SVGAGI. This CDR3 has 14 residues. Trimming removed 2 bases at V and 7 bases at J, with 9 bases between. The chain joins TRBV6-5 to TRBJ1-6; D is possibly TRBD1 (5 bases). The clonotype was recovered from a human donor in a cohort sampled during active COVID-19. The sample consisted of peripheral blood. The CDR3 region is CASSYQGLNSPLHF. CDR3 nucleotide sequence: TGTGCCAGCAGTTACCAGGGATTAAATTCACCCCTCCACTTT.